The rows below give T cell receptor beta chains drawn from one sample of a study of T cell responses to AZD1222 COVID-19 vaccine. Some clones are missing from TCRdb's copy, which holds only in-frame ones; the method was immunoSEQ multiplex PCR. The sample includes under 150,000 clones, roughly 84% of them seen just once. Sample: peripheral blood, taken 28 days after the second AZD1222 dose. These receptors all come from an adult who received the AZD1222 COVID-19 vaccine. Both conserved end residues are part of each CDR3. The D gene is left open where the match is weak. A clone size is listed for some rows: how often the clone was seen (once, few, many), or a class if it is expanded.

V gene	D gene	J gene	clone size	CDR3 protein	CDR3 DNA
TRBV2	TRBD1	TRBJ1-1	-	CASSESRDRGVTEAFF	TGTGCCAGCAGTGAATCCCGGGACAGGGGGGTTACTGAAGCTTTCTTT
TRBV9	TRBD1	TRBJ1-1	-	CASSAGQGAGYTEAFF	TGTGCCAGCAGCGCAGGACAGGGAGCTGGGTACACTGAAGCTTTCTTT
TRBV4-3	-	TRBJ1-4	-	CASSRRPGEKLFF	TGCGCCAGCAGCCGGAGGCCCGGTGAAAAACTGTTTTTT
TRBV7-9	-	TRBJ1-3	few	CASSAPGNTIYF	TGTGCCAGCAGCGCACCTGGAAACACCATATATTTT
TRBV12-3/TRBV12-4	-	TRBJ2-7	-	CASSRDSHSYF	TGTGCCAGCAGTCGGGACTCCCATTCGTACTTC
TRBV7-2	-	TRBJ1-3	-	CASSLDRAGNTIYF	TGTGCCAGCAGCTTAGACAGGGCTGGAAACACCATATATTTT
TRBV28	TRBD1	TRBJ1-5	-	CASSRTGVDQPQHF	TGTGCCAGCAGTCGGACAGGGGTCGATCAGCCCCAGCATTTT
TRBV9	-	TRBJ1-2	-	CASSVGTNYGYTF	TGTGCCAGCAGCGTAGGCACTAACTATGGCTACACCTTC
TRBV6-5	-	TRBJ1-6	-	CASSLVGTPLHF	TGTGCCAGCAGTTTGGTGGGCACACCCCTCCACTTT
TRBV14	-	TRBJ2-7	-	CASGAGGVYEQYF	TGTGCCAGCGGTGCAGGAGGGGTCTACGAGCAGTACTTC
TRBV13	-	TRBJ1-2	once	CASTLGSGTDYGGYTF	TGTGCCAGCACCCTGGGTAGCGGTACGGACTATGGAGGCTACACCTTC
TRBV5-8	-	TRBJ2-5	-	CASTPSGQGETQYF	TGTGCCAGCACCCCGAGTGGGCAGGGGGAGACCCAGTACTTC
TRBV28	-	TRBJ1-2	-	CASLSSTGSWGYTF	TGTGCCAGCCTTAGTTCCACGGGCAGCTGGGGCTACACCTTC
TRBV10-2	TRBD1	TRBJ2-1	-	CASRSTGVVPSSYNEQFF	TGCGCCAGCAGGTCAACAGGGGTCGTACCGAGCTCCTACAATGAGCAGTTCTTC
TRBV6-2/TRBV6-3	TRBD2	TRBJ2-7	-	CASSRRGEPYEQYF	TGTGCCAGCAGTAGGCGGGGGGAACCCTACGAGCAGTACTTC
TRBV3-1/TRBV3-2	-	TRBJ1-1	-	CASSSRGSEAFF	TGTGCCAGCAGCTCCAGGGGCTCTGAAGCTTTCTTT
TRBV7-2	TRBD1	TRBJ1-1	-	CASSLNRGVYTEAFF	TGTGCCAGCAGCTTGAACAGGGGAGTGTACACTGAAGCTTTCTTT
TRBV7-2	TRBD1	TRBJ1-1	-	CASSQPTGRLTEAFF	TGTGCCAGCAGCCAGCCGACAGGGAGGCTGACTGAAGCTTTCTTT
TRBV27	-	TRBJ2-7	-	CASLLHPFPYLEQYF	TGTGCCAGCTTACTCCACCCGTTCCCCTACCTCGAGCAGTACTTC
TRBV3-1/TRBV3-2	-	TRBJ1-5	-	CASSQAGVGQPQHF	TGTGCCAGCAGCCAAGCAGGGGTCGGTCAGCCCCAGCATTTT
TRBV7-9	TRBD1	TRBJ1-6	-	CASSSTGGDNSPLHF	TGTGCCAGCAGCTCGACAGGGGGCGACAATTCACCCCTCCACTTT
TRBV7-9	-	TRBJ1-2	-	CASSSTNSGEGYTF	TGTGCCAGCAGCTCAACGAATAGCGGGGAAGGCTACACCTTC
TRBV5-1	TRBD1	TRBJ1-6	-	CASSDTGGMGSLHF	TGCGCCAGCAGCGATACAGGGGGCATGGGATCCCTCCACTTT
TRBV6-2/TRBV6-3	-	TRBJ2-3	-	CASSYGLVGTDTQYF	TGTGCCAGCAGTTACGGCCTAGTCGGCACAGATACGCAGTATTTT
TRBV18	-	TRBJ2-1	-	CASSPPGVSEQFF	TGTGCCAGCTCACCACCCGGAGTTTCGGAGCAGTTCTTC
TRBV29-1	-	TRBJ1-2	-	CSAGTGYGYTF	TGCAGCGCGGGGACGGGTTATGGCTACACCTTC
TRBV4-3	-	TRBJ1-2	-	CASSPRAGTFYGYTF	TGCGCCAGCAGCCCCCGGGCGGGGACCTTCTATGGCTACACCTTC
TRBV7-3	-	TRBJ2-7	-	CASSVTGHYNEQYF	TGTGCCAGCAGCGTAACGGGACACTACAACGAGCAGTACTTC
TRBV27	-	TRBJ1-1	-	CASSLDRRNTEAFF	TGTGCCAGCAGTTTAGATCGCAGGAACACTGAAGCTTTCTTT
TRBV9	TRBD2	TRBJ2-3	-	CASSVDPSGGRKGSTDTQYF	TGTGCCAGCAGCGTAGATCCCAGCGGGGGGCGAAAAGGTAGCACAGATACGCAGTATTTT
TRBV7-2	-	TRBJ2-7	few	CASSYQTGSYEQYF	TGTGCCAGCAGCTACCAGACAGGCTCCTACGAGCAGTACTTC
TRBV5-1	TRBD1	TRBJ1-6	-	CASSSSGTGDSPLHF	TGCGCCAGCAGCTCCTCCGGGACAGGGGATTCACCCCTCCACTTT
TRBV6-2/TRBV6-3	-	TRBJ1-4	-	CASSYGSGSGEKLFF	TGTGCCAGCAGTTACGGTAGCGGCTCTGGTGAAAAACTGTTTTTT
TRBV18	-	TRBJ1-2	-	CASSPRRDGLYGYTF	TGTGCCAGCTCACCACGACGGGACGGACTCTATGGCTACACCTTC
TRBV5-1	-	TRBJ1-6	-	CASSVYNSPLHF	TGCGCCAGCAGCGTCTATAATTCACCCCTCCACTTT
TRBV3-1/TRBV3-2	-	TRBJ1-2	few	CASSLLKLVGGTSYTF	TGTGCCAGCAGCCTACTAAAACTGGTTGGAGGAACAAGCTACACCTTC
TRBV7-9	-	TRBJ2-2	-	CASSLHGLANTGELFF	TGTGCCAGCAGCTTACATGGACTGGCGAACACCGGGGAGCTGTTTTTT
TRBV4-2	TRBD2	TRBJ2-3	-	CASSQEPSGATDTQYF	TGTGCCAGCAGCCAAGAACCTAGCGGGGCTACAGATACGCAGTATTTT
TRBV28	TRBD1	TRBJ1-2	-	CASSQQGNYGYTF	TGTGCCAGCAGTCAACAGGGGAACTATGGCTACACCTTC
TRBV6-2/TRBV6-3	-	TRBJ2-7	-	CASSYSSKDPEPYEQYF	TGTGCCAGCAGTTACTCCTCGAAAGACCCGGAACCCTACGAGCAGTACTTC
TRBV4-2	TRBD2	TRBJ2-4	few	CASSPTPGGGKNIQYF	TGTGCCAGCAGCCCGACCCCGGGGGGTGGCAAAAACATTCAGTACTTC
TRBV7-9	-	TRBJ2-7	-	CATMDTPSYEQYF	TGTGCCACCATGGACACACCTTCCTACGAGCAGTACTTC
TRBV12-3/TRBV12-4	TRBD2	TRBJ2-1	-	CASSSGLAYEQFF	TGTGCCAGCAGCTCGGGACTAGCGTATGAGCAGTTCTTC
TRBV4-3	-	TRBJ2-1	-	CASSQEGGFRYNEQFF	TGCGCCAGCAGCCAAGAAGGCGGCTTCCGCTACAATGAGCAGTTCTTC
TRBV28	TRBD2	TRBJ2-1	-	CASSKSLSGGAYNEQFF	TGTGCCAGCAGTAAATCCCTTAGCGGGGGGGCCTACAATGAGCAGTTCTTC
TRBV5-4	-	TRBJ1-5	-	CASSFIIAYSNQPQHF	TGTGCCAGCAGCTTTATCATCGCGTATAGCAATCAGCCCCAGCATTTT
TRBV5-1	-	TRBJ1-4	-	CASSPREKSEKLFF	TGCGCCAGCAGCCCCCGTGAGAAAAGTGAAAAACTGTTTTTT
TRBV10-2	TRBD2	TRBJ2-7	-	CASSKSAGVNEQYF	TGCGCCAGCAGTAAATCCGCGGGGGTTAACGAGCAGTACTTC
TRBV21-1	-	TRBJ1-2	-	CASSKATGPPLNYGYTF	TGTGCCAGCAGCAAGGCGACAGGACCTCCCTTAAACTATGGCTACACCTTC
TRBV6-5	TRBD1	TRBJ2-5	-	CAYTQQGTETQYF	TGTGCCTACACCCAACAGGGGACGGAGACCCAGTACTTC
TRBV15	-	TRBJ1-1	-	CATSRTVMNTEAFF	TGTGCCACCAGCAGAACAGTTATGAACACTGAAGCTTTCTTT
TRBV7-7	-	TRBJ1-5	once	CASSLRQDQPQHF	TGTGCTAGCAGCCTTAGACAGGATCAGCCCCAGCATTTT
TRBV5-1	-	TRBJ1-1	-	CARTRDDTEAFF	TGCGCGAGGACCCGTGATGACACTGAAGCTTTCTTT
TRBV19	-	TRBJ1-5	-	CASTRDSNQPQHF	TGTGCCAGTACGAGGGATAGCAATCAGCCCCAGCATTTT
TRBV11-2	TRBD1	TRBJ1-4	-	CASSLGLGTGLFF	TGTGCCAGCAGCTTAGGGCTGGGGACAGGGCTGTTTTTT
TRBV7-2	TRBD1	TRBJ2-7	-	CASSRDRDYYEQYF	TGTGCCAGCAGCAGGGACAGGGACTACTACGAGCAGTACTTC
TRBV12-3/TRBV12-4	-	TRBJ1-5	-	CASNPRGNQPQHF	TGTGCCAGCAATCCCCGGGGCAATCAGCCCCAGCATTTT
TRBV5-1	-	TRBJ1-3	-	CASSSSGFSGSGNTIYF	TGCGCCAGCAGCTCTTCCGGGTTCTCTGGCTCTGGAAACACCATATATTTT
TRBV9	-	TRBJ2-2	-	CASSVEGVPNTGELFF	TGTGCCAGCAGCGTAGAAGGGGTACCGAACACCGGGGAGCTGTTTTTT
TRBV19	-	TRBJ1-6	-	CASTPREGGNSPLHF	TGTGCCAGTACCCCGAGGGAGGGGGGAAATTCACCCCTCCACTTT